This T cell receptor (beta chain) was sequenced during a study of cytotoxic CD8 clonotypes in ibrutinib-treated CLL. This CDR3 spans 11 amino acids. V was trimmed by 6 bases and J by 4 bases, leaving 4 bases between them. CDR1 SNHLY and CDR2 FYNNEI come from the germline V gene. The method was immunoSEQ multiplex PCR; TCRdb's version includes in-frame clones alone and lacks a portion of them. There are approximately 160,000 clones in the sample; 70% to 90% occur only once, and about 2.9% lies in the top ten. The V call is TRBV2, the J call TRBJ2-1; D is ambiguous. Here the sequenced sample was PBMCs, taken at disease progression, from a patient treated with ibrutinib. The receptor comes from a human donor with chronic lymphocytic leukemia. The DNA for the CDR3 is TGTGCCAGCAGATCATACAATGAGCAGTTCTTC. Translating it yields CASRSYNEQFF.